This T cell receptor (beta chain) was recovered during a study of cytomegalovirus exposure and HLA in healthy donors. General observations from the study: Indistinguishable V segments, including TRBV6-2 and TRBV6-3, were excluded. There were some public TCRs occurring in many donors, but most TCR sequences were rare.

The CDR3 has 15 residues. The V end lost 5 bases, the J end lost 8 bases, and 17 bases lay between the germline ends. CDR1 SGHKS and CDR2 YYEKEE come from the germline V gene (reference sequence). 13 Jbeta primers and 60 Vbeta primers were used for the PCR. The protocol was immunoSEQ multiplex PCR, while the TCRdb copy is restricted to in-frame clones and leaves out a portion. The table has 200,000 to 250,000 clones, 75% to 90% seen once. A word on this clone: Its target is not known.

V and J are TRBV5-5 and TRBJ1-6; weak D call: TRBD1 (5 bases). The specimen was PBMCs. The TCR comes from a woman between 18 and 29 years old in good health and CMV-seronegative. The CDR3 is CASRGAATSDSPLHF. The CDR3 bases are TGTGCCAGCAGAGGGGCGGCCACCAGTGATTCACCCCTCCACTTT.